These T cell receptor beta chains were read from a single sample in a study of blood T cells in healthy people across ages. TCRdb reanalysed the 5' RACE reads using MiXCR and keeps one entry per CDR3 protein. The sample includes around 1,900,000 distinct CDR3 sequences, about two fifths of them seen just once. The sample was blood. The receptors were sampled from a human donor in good health. The CDR3 runs from the conserved cysteine through the conserved F or W. A D gene is named only where the DNA matches it firmly. A row's size may be missing; if present it is once, few, many or a size class.

TRBJ1-3	13	-	TRBV29-1	-	TGCAGCGTCAGGGTGCACTCTGGAAACACCATATATTTT	CSVRVHSGNTIYF
TRBJ2-6	15	-	TRBV2	-	TGTGCCAGCAGTGAGGAACGGGCTGGGGCCAACGTCCTGACTTTC	CASSEERAGANVLTF
TRBJ1-5	17	-	TRBV15	once	TGCGCCACCAGCAGAGATTCATATGGACAGCCAAATCAGCCCCAGCATTTT	CATSRDSYGQPNQPQHF
TRBJ2-3	13	-	TRBV7-2	few	TGTGCCAACAGCTTAGTCAGAACAGATACGCAGTATTTT	CANSLVRTDTQYF
TRBJ2-5	18	TRBD2	TRBV4-2	few	TGTGCCAGCAGCCAAGCCAGGGGAACTAGCGGGGAGAGAGAGACCCAGTACTTC	CASSQARGTSGERETQYF
TRBJ2-1	15	-	TRBV15	-	TGTGCCACCAGCAGAGATTGGCGGAGAAGCAATGAGCAGTTCTTC	CATSRDWRRSNEQFF
TRBJ1-6	14	-	TRBV5-1	few	TGCGCCAGCAGCTTGGAACAGGGAAGTTCGGCCCTCCACTTT	CASSLEQGSSALHF
TRBJ1-1	17	-	TRBV6-2/TRBV6-3	-	TGTGCCAGCAGTTACCGCCCGGGGTCGCACATGAACACTGAGGCTTTCTTT	CASSYRPGSHMNTEAFF
TRBJ2-2	17	-	TRBV3-1	once	TGTGCCAGCAGCCAGGACCGACAGGCAGCGGACACCGGGGAGCTGTTTTTT	CASSQDRQAADTGELFF
TRBJ1-2	14	-	TRBV5-5	few	TGTGCCAGCAGCCCCTACCGACAGAACTATGGCTACACCTTC	CASSPYRQNYGYTF
TRBJ2-7	13	-	TRBV7-9	-	TGTGCCAGCAGCTTAGAGGGGGTCTCGGAGCAGTACTTC	CASSLEGVSEQYF
TRBJ1-1	17	-	TRBV15	-	TGTGCCACCAGCAGTAGGACACGGATGAACATGAACACTGAAGCTTTCTTT	CATSSRTRMNMNTEAFF
TRBJ1-1	16	-	TRBV29-1	-	TGCAGCGTTGGGCCTGTAACCGGGACAACCAGCACTGAAGCTTTCTTT	CSVGPVTGTTSTEAFF
TRBJ2-7	12	-	TRBV10-3	few	TGTGCCATCAGTGAGTACACCTACGAGCAGTACTTC	CAISEYTYEQYF
TRBJ2-3	17	TRBD2	TRBV7-2	-	TGTGCCAGCAGCTTCTCAACTAGCGGGGATGGTCCAGATACGCAGTATTTT	CASSFSTSGDGPDTQYF
TRBJ2-1	15	TRBD2	TRBV20-1	few	TGCAGTGCTAGAGATCTCAGCAGGGACTACGATGAGCAGTTCTTC	CSARDLSRDYDEQFF
TRBJ1-2	16	TRBD1	TRBV29-1	-	TGCAGCGTTGCGGCCCCAAACAGGGGCGCGCACCGTGGCTACACCTTC	CSVAAPNRGAHRGYTF
TRBJ2-3	13	-	TRBV20-1	-	TGCAGTGGTAGACGTAGGGGCACAGATACGCAGTATTTT	CSGRRRGTDTQYF
TRBJ1-2	15	-	TRBV7-2	few	TGTGCCAGCAGCTTAAGGACACCTTCTAACTATGGCTACACCTTC	CASSLRTPSNYGYTF
TRBJ1-2	16	TRBD1	TRBV4-3	-	TGCGCCAGCAGCCCAAGGTCGGAGCCAGGGGGAGATGGCTACACCTTC	CASSPRSEPGGDGYTF
TRBJ2-1	13	-	TRBV20-1	-	TGCAGTGCTCATGCCCCAGATTACAATGAGCAGTTCTTC	CSAHAPDYNEQFF
TRBJ1-2	11	-	TRBV29-1	-	TGCAGCGTTGATTTTGGGGGGGGCTACACCTTC	CSVDFGGGYTF
TRBJ2-6	17	-	TRBV5-1	few	TGCGCCAGCAGCTTGTCCATTGTCAGCTCTGGGGCCAACGTCCTGACTTTC	CASSLSIVSSGANVLTF
TRBJ2-7	12	-	TRBV12-3/TRBV12-4	-	TGTGCCAGCAGCTCCGGGTCGGGCGAGCAGTACTTC	CASSSGSGEQYF
TRBJ2-7	11	TRBD1	TRBV6-5	-	TGTGCCACCATGGGACAGGTCGAGCAGTACTTC	CATMGQVEQYF
TRBJ1-2	15	-	TRBV12-3/TRBV12-4	-	TGTGCCAGCAGTTTAGCGCGAAGGGCCAACTATGGCTACACCTTC	CASSLARRANYGYTF
TRBJ2-5	14	-	TRBV7-2	-	TGTGCCAGCAGCTTAGCAGGCAGGTCCCAGACCCAGTACTTC	CASSLAGRSQTQYF
TRBJ2-6	18	TRBD1	TRBV10-3	few	TGTGCCATCAGAGAAGAAGGGGGCACCTTAGGGGGGGCCAACGTCCTGACTTTC	CAIREEGGTLGGANVLTF
TRBJ2-5	15	-	TRBV20-1	-	TGCAGTGCTACCCTCGGGCGACGGAGGTGGGAGACCCAGTACTTC	CSATLGRRRWETQYF
TRBJ2-7	15	TRBD2	TRBV11-2	-	TGTGCCAGCAGCTTAAGGCGGGACTACTTCTACGAGCAGTACTTC	CASSLRRDYFYEQYF
TRBJ1-5	13	-	TRBV12-3/TRBV12-4	-	TGTGCCAGCAGTTGGCGACGGAATCAGCCCCAGCATTTT	CASSWRRNQPQHF
TRBJ2-3	13	-	TRBV10-3	-	TGTGCCATCAGGCCGACTGGTACAGATACGCAGTATTTT	CAIRPTGTDTQYF
TRBJ1-1	17	-	TRBV7-2	-	TGTGCCAGCAGCATCGCCCCGATGGGATCAAGCGGCACTGAAGCTTTCTTT	CASSIAPMGSSGTEAFF
TRBJ2-5	15	-	TRBV7-8	-	TGTGCCAGCAGGAGGCAGGGATCACACCAAGAGACCCAGTACTTC	CASRRQGSHQETQYF
TRBJ2-3	14	-	TRBV29-1	few	TGCAGCGTTGAAGAAAGCGGAGGCGGAGATACGCAGTATTTT	CSVEESGGGDTQYF
TRBJ2-1	16	TRBD2	TRBV2	-	TGTGCCAGCAGTCGACTAGCGGGGGGGCAGAGGAATGAGCAGTTCTTC	CASSRLAGGQRNEQFF
TRBJ1-2	14	-	TRBV3-1	-	TGTGCCAGCAGCCCGGGCATACGGGACTATGGCTACACCTTC	CASSPGIRDYGYTF
TRBJ2-7	12	-	TRBV12-3/TRBV12-4	-	TGTGCCAGCAGGCAAACTACCTACGAGCAGTACTTC	CASRQTTYEQYF
TRBJ2-7	19	-	TRBV12-3/TRBV12-4	-	TGTGCCAGCAGTTTCGGGGTCGGGGATGAGGGGGGTTATCCCCCTGAGCAGTACTTC	CASSFGVGDEGGYPPEQYF
TRBJ1-5	16	-	TRBV7-2	-	TGTGCCAGCAGCTTAGGTCCCGGGGGCGGGTATCAGCCCCAGCATTTT	CASSLGPGGGYQPQHF
TRBJ1-1	14	-	TRBV11-3	-	TGTGCCAGCAGCTTCCGGGCCTCCAACACTGAAGCTTTCTTT	CASSFRASNTEAFF
TRBJ2-7	14	-	TRBV28	few	TGTGCCAGCAGTTTAAAGTTTCCCTCCTACGAGCAGTACTTC	CASSLKFPSYEQYF
TRBJ2-5	13	-	TRBV27	-	TGTGCCAGCAGTTTGGCGGGGATGGAGACCCAGTACTTC	CASSLAGMETQYF
TRBJ2-4	14	-	TRBV19	-	TGTGCCAGTAGCGAAACAGGACCTCTAGACATTCAGTACTTC	CASSETGPLDIQYF
TRBJ2-3	16	-	TRBV4-3	-	TGCGCCAGCAGCCAAGATGGTCTGGGGGGCGCGGATACGCAGTATTTT	CASSQDGLGGADTQYF
TRBJ2-7	13	-	TRBV29-1	-	TGCAGCGTTCGGACCGTTTTGACGGGGGAGCAGTACTTC	CSVRTVLTGEQYF
TRBJ1-4	16	TRBD1	TRBV28	-	TGTGCCAGCAGCCCCTCAGGGGGCGCAACTAATGAAAAACTGTTTTTT	CASSPSGGATNEKLFF
TRBJ1-5	14	-	TRBV5-5	-	TGTGCCAGCAGCTTGGTGGGGGTTTTAGAGCCCCAGCATTTT	CASSLVGVLEPQHF
TRBJ2-1	14	-	TRBV29-1	-	TGCAGCGTTGTTGACAGGCGCTCCTACAATGAGCAGTTCTTC	CSVVDRRSYNEQFF
TRBJ2-2	13	-	TRBV20-1	-	TGCAGTGCCACGTCGGGGAAAACCGGGGAGCTGTTTTTT	CSATSGKTGELFF
TRBJ1-1	14	-	TRBV12-3/TRBV12-4	few	TGTGCCAGCAGTTTCGGGAACCTGAACACTGAAGCTTTCTTT	CASSFGNLNTEAFF
TRBJ1-2	14	TRBD1	TRBV29-1	many	TGCAGCGTTGAAGATTGGGGACAGGGTTATGGCTACACCTTC	CSVEDWGQGYGYTF
TRBJ1-5	16	-	TRBV12-3/TRBV12-4	-	TGTGCCAGCAGTTTATCTGGGGGGACACCGAATCAGCCCCAGCATTTT	CASSLSGGTPNQPQHF
TRBJ2-7	19	TRBD2	TRBV4-3	few	TGCGCCAGCAGCCAAGATCTCCTAGCGGGGGGCCGAGGGTCGGTCGAGCAGTACTTC	CASSQDLLAGGRGSVEQYF
TRBJ1-2	15	-	TRBV7-6	-	TGTGCCAGCAGCTTAGATGTCGGGCTTACCTATGGCTACACCTTC	CASSLDVGLTYGYTF
TRBJ1-2	14	-	TRBV20-1	-	TGCAGTGCTAGTAAGGGTTCAGCTAACTATGGCTACACCTTC	CSASKGSANYGYTF
TRBJ1-5	18	TRBD1	TRBV5-5	-	TGTGCCAGCAGCCAAGAAGACTTCGGGACAGGGGTTCTTCAGCCCCAGCATTTT	CASSQEDFGTGVLQPQHF
TRBJ2-5	14	-	TRBV6-5	-	TGTGCCAGCAGTTCTTGGCGGGTTGGGGAGACCCAGTACTTC	CASSSWRVGETQYF
TRBJ2-5	15	TRBD2	TRBV5-1	-	TGCGCCAGCAGCTTGGTAGCGGGGGGTACAGAGACCCAGTACTTC	CASSLVAGGTETQYF
TRBJ2-1	15	-	TRBV9	-	TGTGCCAGCAGCGTAGCTTCTCTAGTCTACAATGAGCAGTTCTTC	CASSVASLVYNEQFF